The sample holds a few counts of the clone carrying this T cell receptor (beta chain). The junction had 5 bases not matched to a gene; V was cut back by 7 bases and J by 4 bases. This CDR3 spans 13 amino acids. Germline assignment: CDR1 SQVTM and CDR2 ANQGSEA. The authors split each subset's genomic DNA evenly across several immunoSEQ plates. Clones were sequenced by immunoSEQ multiplex PCR, and TCRdb holds only the in-frame ones, with some missing. The table records approximately 510,000 clones, about four fifths of them present only once. The data belong to a study of shared clonotypes between healthy human individuals.

The V gene is TRBV29-1, the J gene TRBJ2-7; 12 bases are a match to TRBD2. This TCR was recovered from a woman between 40 and 55 years old in good health. Some clones in this sample may be carry-over from other donors' samples. The sequencing input was PBMCs. The DNA of the CDR3 is TGCAGCGCCGGACTAGCGGGGAGGTACGAGCAGTACTTC. This encodes CSAGLAGRYEQYF.